The next 21 T cell receptor beta chains were all read from a single sample in a study of T cells in Graves' hyperthyroidism and ophthalmopathy. Amplification of TCR beta CDR3 regions was performed using RNA transcripts as template. The HTBI primer set drove a first-round RT-PCR of the TCR CDR3. One entry per CDR3 protein results from TCRdb running MiXCR on the multiplex PCR reads. The profile covers roughly 400,000 distinct CDR3 sequences, with around a quarter appearing a single time and 70% to 75% taken by the ten largest. The specimen was blood. The source of these receptors is a man aged 50 or older with Graves' hyperthyroidism.

V usage is TRBV20-1 and J usage is TRBJ1-1; tentatively, D is TRBD1 (5 bases). Germline CDR1 DFQATT, CDR2 SNEGSKA (reference sequence). There are 15 residues in the CDR3. The V end lost 0 bases, the J end lost 1 base, and 12 bases lay between the germline ends. The CDR3 DNA reads TGCAGTGCTAGAGATGTCCCAGGGACGAACACTGAAGCTTTCTTT. This codes for CSARDVPGTNTEAFF.

This chain connects TRBV15 to TRBJ2-7; D gene unclear. Germline CDR1 LNHNV, CDR2 YYDKDF (reference sequence). This CDR3 has 17 residues. The V end was cut by 0 bases, the J end by 5 bases, with 20 bases between. The CDR3 DNA follows: TGTGCCACCAGCAGAGATTATTGGGCTAGAGGTAGTGACGAGCAGTACTTC. It encodes CATSRDYWARGSDEQYF.

This clonotype has only a few counts. The chain is built from TRBV20-1 and TRBJ2-1, with 8 bases lining up with TRBD1. V was pared by 5 bases and J by 4 bases, with 16 bases of the junction left unmatched. From germline, CDR1 is DFQATT and CDR2 SNEGSKA (reference sequence). The CDR3 has 17 residues. CDR3 amino acids: CSAFPPSDRGPYNEQFF. CDR3 DNA: TGCAGTGCTTTTCCCCCATCCGACAGGGGTCCTTACAATGAGCAGTTCTTC.

The V call is TRBV3-1, the J call TRBJ1-1, with D unclear. Germline V gene data show CDR1 as LGHDT and CDR2 as YNNKEL (reference sequence). This CDR3 contains 15 residues. Trimming pared 0 bases from V and 4 bases from J, leaving 12 bases between. CDR3 amino acids: CASSQEPLTSTEAFF. The CDR3, as DNA: TGTGCCAGCAGCCAAGAGCCTCTGACCTCCACTGAAGCTTTCTTT. The variable domain in full, completed from reference TRBV3-1 and TRBJ1-1, reads DTAVSQTPKYLVTQMGNDKSIKCEQNLGHDTMYWYKQDSKKFLKIMFSYNNKELIINETVPNRFSPKSPDKAHLNLHINSLELGDSAVYFCASSQEPLTSTEAFFGQGTRLTVV.

This clonotype has at least ten counts. CDR3 in amino acids: CASSLLSDTQYF. For the CDR3, the DNA is TGTGCCAGTAGTCTCTTGAGCGACACGCAGTATTTT. The V call is TRBV19, the J call TRBJ2-3; D is ambiguous. This CDR3 has 12 residues. Germline lookup yields CDR1 LNHDA and CDR2 SQIVND (reference sequence). V lost 5 bases and J 9 bases, leaving 12 bases between the germline ends.

J is TRBJ2-4 and V is TRBV7-3; D uncertain. CDR3 size: 15 residues. Looked up from germline, CDR1 is SGHTA and CDR2 is FQGTGA. V was shortened by 2 bases and J by 0 bases, with 8 bases between the two germline ends. The CDR3 DNA follows: TGTGCCAGCAGCTTAGACATGATAGCCAAAAACATTCAGTACTTC. Its protein product is CASSLDMIAKNIQYF.

Ten or more counts support this clonotype. The chain joins TRBV12-3 or TRBV12-4 to TRBJ2-7; D unresolved. The CDR3 covers 13 residues. Between the trimmed V and J ends, which lost 3 bases and 0 bases, there was a span of 6 bases. CDR3 protein: CASSLANSYEQYF. The CDR3 region has the DNA TGTGCCAGCAGTTTGGCCAACTCCTACGAGCAGTACTTC.

The V call is TRBV20-1, the J call TRBJ1-3, with D possibly being TRBD1 (6 bases). The CDR3 has 15 residues. The germline V gene encodes CDR1 DFQATT and CDR2 SNEGSKA (reference sequence). V lost 6 bases and J 4 bases, leaving 19 bases between the germline ends. This chain's CDR3 is CSAGTVLGAGNTIYF. CDR3 coding DNA: TGCAGTGCAGGGACCGTCCTGGGGGCCGGAAACACCATATATTTT.

The chain uses TRBV2 and TRBJ1-2; D ambiguous. Trimming cost V 5 bases and J 8 bases, with 15 bases left between them. Looked up from germline, CDR1 is SNHLY and CDR2 is FYNNEI. The CDR3 has 13 residues. The CDR3: CASSSRTAAGYTF. The CDR3 DNA is TGTGCCAGCAGTTCTCGGACCGCGGCGGGCTACACCTTC.

The chain links TRBV7-9 to TRBJ2-5; 7 nucleotides line up with TRBD1. Germline V gives CDR1 SEHNR, CDR2 FQNEAQ (reference sequence). This CDR3 has 15 amino acids. V lost 5 bases, J lost 1 base, and 7 bases stayed unmatched. The CDR3: CASSPSSGGQETQYF. The CDR3 nucleotides read TGTGCCAGCAGCCCCAGCTCAGGGGGCCAAGAGACCCAGTACTTC.

This rearrangement joins TRBV6-1 to TRBJ2-7; possibly TRBD1 or TRBD2 for D (5 bases each). CDR3 length: 16 amino acids. Between the trimmed V and J ends, which lost 4 bases and 4 bases, there was a span of 20 bases. Germline CDR1 and CDR2: MNHNS and SASEGT. The CDR3 region has the DNA TGTGCCAGCAGTGGGGGGTTAGCGCCCCTCAATTACGAGCAGTACTTC. This encodes CASSGGLAPLNYEQYF.

The V call is TRBV18, the J call TRBJ2-5; TRBD1 might be the D (7 bases). Germline assignment: CDR1 KGHSH and CDR2 LQKENI. V dropped 8 bases and J dropped 5 bases, with 18 bases sitting between them. The CDR3 spans 14 residues. CDR3 amino acids: CASLPTRGLETQYF. The CDR3 nucleotides are TGTGCCAGCCTACCGACTAGGGGGCTGGAGACCCAGTACTTC.

Points on this clonotype: This may stem from a read error, because a much larger clone lies one nucleotide away. The conserved phenylalanine or tryptophan normally closing the CDR3 is absent here, so this likely arose from a read error. The chain carries TRBV10-3 and TRBJ1-1, with D tentatively TRBD1 (6 bases). The V end was cut by 9 bases, the J end by 5 bases, with 10 bases between. The CDR3 length is 11 residues. The germline gives CDR1 ENHRY, CDR2 SYGVKD. The CDR3 sequence is CAIIQGTEAFL. The CDR3 DNA reads as TGTGCCATAATACAGGGTACTGAAGCTTTCCTT.

The chain carries TRBV7-9 and TRBJ2-7; D remains ambiguous. The CDR3 is 12 residues long. Per germline, CDR1 SEHNR and CDR2 FQNEAQ (reference sequence). Trimming took 1 base from V and 6 from J, leaving 7 bases between them. The CDR3 nucleotides read TGTGCCAGCAGCTTAGGTCGGGCCGAGCAGTACTTC. Protein: CASSLGRAEQYF.

This clonotype was observed a few times. This chain links TRBV14 with TRBJ2-1; 10 bases align to TRBD2. This CDR3 region has 16 residues. Per germline, CDR1 SGHDN and CDR2 FVKESK. J gave up 7 bases and V 6 bases, and 12 bases lay outside the gene matches. CDR3 nucleotide sequence: TGTGCCAGCAGTGAGATGGCTAGCGGGAGTTGGAATGAGCAGTTCTTC. Translating it yields CASSEMASGSWNEQFF. Together with reference TRBV14 and TRBJ2-1, the CDR3 gives the full variable domain: EAGVTQFPSHSVIEKGQTVTLRCDPISGHDNLYWYRRVMGKEIKFLLHFVKESKQDESGMPNNRFLAERTGGTYSTLKVQPAELEDSGVYFCASSEMASGSWNEQFFGPGTRLTVL.

This chain joins TRBV6-5 and TRBJ2-5; D may be TRBD2 (5 bases). The germline V and J ends were trimmed by 8 bases and 4 bases, with 8 bases remaining between them. This CDR3 has 11 amino acids. The germline V gene encodes CDR1 MNHEY and CDR2 SVGAGI. The CDR3 reads CASSAGETQYF. Written as DNA, the CDR3 is TGTGCCAGCTCTGCGGGAGAGACCCAGTACTTC.

CDR3 in DNA: TGTGCCAGCAGCCAAGGCTTCTCCTACGAGCAGTACTTC. Its protein is CASSQGFSYEQYF. The chain joins TRBV11-1 to TRBJ2-7, with D unclear. Germline lookup yields CDR1 SGHAT and CDR2 FQDESV (reference sequence). This CDR3 spans 13 amino acids. V was shortened by 5 bases and J by 0 bases, with 8 bases between the two germline ends.

The chain has TRBV20-1 and TRBJ2-1; perhaps TRBD2 as D (6 bases). V dropped 3 bases and J dropped 0 bases, with 15 bases sitting between them. Germline V gene sequence: CDR1 DFQATT, CDR2 SNEGSKA (reference sequence). The CDR3 sequence is 16 residues long. The CDR3, as DNA: TGCAGTGCTAGCCTCATTCGGGGGAGCTCCTACAATGAGCAGTTCTTC. Protein: CSASLIRGSSYNEQFF.

This clonotype turned up a few times. The chain uses TRBV12-3 or TRBV12-4 and TRBJ1-5; D is uncertain. The CDR3 is 12 amino acids. V was trimmed by 3 bases and J by 4 bases, leaving 4 bases between them. CDR3 nucleotide sequence: TGTGCCAGCAGTTTTATAAATCAGCCCCAGCATTTT. Protein: CASSFINQPQHF.

This clonotype occurred a few times. The V call is TRBV27, the J call TRBJ2-7, with a weak D call TRBD2 (5 bases). Germline loops: CDR1 MNHEY, CDR2 SMNVEV (reference sequence). The CDR3 runs 12 residues. The V end lost 9 bases, the J end lost 2 bases, and 11 bases lay between the germline ends. CDR3 nucleotide sequence: TGTGCCAGTCAGCGGTTGACCTACGAGCAGTACTTC. Translation: CASQRLTYEQYF.

V usage is TRBV28 and J usage is TRBJ2-6; 11 nucleotides line up with TRBD1. The germline V gene encodes CDR1 MDHEN and CDR2 SYDVKM. After removal of 5 bases from V and 5 bases from J, the junction contained 2 bases not matched to a gene. CDR3 length: 15 amino acids. CDR3 nucleotide sequence: TGTGCCAGCAGTCGGACAGGGGGCCGGGCCAACGTCCTGACTTTC. Its protein product is CASSRTGGRANVLTF.